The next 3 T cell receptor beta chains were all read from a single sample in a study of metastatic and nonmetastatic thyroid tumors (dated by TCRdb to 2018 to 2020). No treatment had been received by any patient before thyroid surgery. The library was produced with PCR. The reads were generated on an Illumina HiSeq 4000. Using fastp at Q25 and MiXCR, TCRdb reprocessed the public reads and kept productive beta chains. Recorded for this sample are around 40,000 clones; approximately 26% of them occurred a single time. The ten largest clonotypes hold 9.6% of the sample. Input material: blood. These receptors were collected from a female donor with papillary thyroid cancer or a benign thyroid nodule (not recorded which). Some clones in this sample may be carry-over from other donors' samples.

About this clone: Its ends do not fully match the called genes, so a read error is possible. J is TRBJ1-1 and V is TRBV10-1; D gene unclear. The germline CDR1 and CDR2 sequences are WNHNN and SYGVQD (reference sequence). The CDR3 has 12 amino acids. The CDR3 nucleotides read TGTGCCGGGAGTGTTATGAACACTGAAGCTTTCTTT. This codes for CAGSVMNTEAFF.

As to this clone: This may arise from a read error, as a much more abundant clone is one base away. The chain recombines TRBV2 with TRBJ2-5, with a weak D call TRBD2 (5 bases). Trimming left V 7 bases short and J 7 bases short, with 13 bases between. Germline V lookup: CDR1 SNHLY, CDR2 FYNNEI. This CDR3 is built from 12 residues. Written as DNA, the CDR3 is TGTGCCAGCACGGGAACATTACGGACCCAGTACTTC. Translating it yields CASTGTLRTQYF.

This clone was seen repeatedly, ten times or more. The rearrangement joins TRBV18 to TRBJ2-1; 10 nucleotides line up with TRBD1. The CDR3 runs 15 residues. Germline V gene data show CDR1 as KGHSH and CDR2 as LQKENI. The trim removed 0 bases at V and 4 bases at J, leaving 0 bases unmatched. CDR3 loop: CASSPPGQGYNEQFF. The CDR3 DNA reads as TGTGCCAGCTCACCACCGGGACAGGGGTACAATGAGCAGTTCTTC.